These 23 T cell receptor beta chains share one sample of origin, sequenced in a study of long-term antiretroviral therapy in people with HIV (dated 2022 in TCRdb). Sequencing of the TRB variable region was done with the immunoSEQ hsTCRB v3.0 assay at survey level resolution. TCRdb carries this immuneACCESS record with in-frame sequences only. Its versions omit some clonotypes, under half of them owing to an unresolved V gene in the studies checked, with the rest unexplained. In this sample the table shows 45,000 or so clones, about 95% of which occur a single time. Clones ranked in the top ten supply approximately 2.5% of the sample. The sample was unsorted PBMCs, taken 3.7 years after starting antiretroviral therapy. The source is a woman aged 45 to 65 with HIV.

The rearrangement uses TRBV29-1 and TRBJ1-1, with TRBD1 as a possible D gene (6 bases). The CDR3 covers 15 residues. Germline V gene sequence: CDR1 SQVTM, CDR2 ANQGSEA. Trimming removed 1 base at V and 4 bases at J, with 16 bases between. CDR3 sequence: CSVEGMGGSGTEAFF. Here the CDR3 DNA reads TGCAGCGTTGAAGGTATGGGGGGCTCGGGCACTGAAGCTTTCTTT.

The chain joins TRBV6-6 to TRBJ2-7; possible D gene TRBD1, 5 bases. Trimming took off 0 bases at V and 2 bases at J, with 5 bases between the two ends. This CDR3 has 13 amino acids. From germline, CDR1 is MNHNY and CDR2 SVGAGI (reference sequence). This CDR3 is CASSYSGAYEQYF. DNA for the CDR3: TGTGCCAGCAGTTACTCAGGGGCCTACGAGCAGTACTTC.

This chain connects TRBV5-1 to TRBJ1-5, with 7 bases that match TRBD1. Germline-derived CDR1 and CDR2 are SGHRS and YFSETQ. Germline trimming cut 4 bases from V and 5 bases from J; bases unmatched to any gene: 6. CDR3 size: 14 residues. CDR3 sequence (DNA): TGCGCCAGCAGCCCCGGGACAGAGGATCAGCCCCAGCATTTT. This translates into CASSPGTEDQPQHF. Looking up the rest from reference TRBV5-1 and TRBJ1-5 gives the full variable domain: KAGVTQTPRYLIKTRGQQVTLSCSPISGHRSVSWYQQTPGQGLQFLFEYFSETQRNKGNFPGRFSGRQFSNSRSEMNVSTLELGDSALYLCASSPGTEDQPQHFGDGTRLSIL.

This clone has only one observation. The gene calls are TRBV9 and TRBJ1-1; D unresolved. Trimming took off 3 bases at V and 4 bases at J, with 10 bases between the two ends. The CDR3 spans 13 residues. The germline V gene encodes CDR1 SGDLS and CDR2 YYNGEE. The CDR3, as DNA: TGTGCCAGCAGCGCCCTGATCGGCACTGAAGCTTTCTTT. Protein sequence: CASSALIGTEAFF.

The sample holds one count of this clone. The chain links TRBV2 to TRBJ1-2; 10 bases match TRBD1. Germline trimming cut 4 bases from V and 4 bases from J; bases unmatched to any gene: 0. Germline lookup yields CDR1 SNHLY and CDR2 FYNNEI. CDR3 length: 13 amino acids. The CDR3 reads CASSGDRGYGYTF. CDR3 in DNA: TGTGCCAGCAGTGGGGACAGGGGCTATGGCTACACCTTC. The full variable domain, its missing parts supplied by reference TRBV2 and TRBJ1-2, is EPEVTQTPSHQVTQMGQEVILRCVPISNHLYFYWYRQILGQKVEFLVSFYNNEISEKSEIFDDQFSVERPDGSNFTLKIRSTKLEDSAMYFCASSGDRGYGYTFGSGTRLTVV.

The CDR3 sequence: CASSPLSGTGVYEQYF. The CDR3 nucleotides are TGTGCCAGCTCACCACTTTCCGGGACAGGGGTGTACGAGCAGTACTTC. The gene calls are TRBV18 and TRBJ2-7; 10 nucleotides align to TRBD1. Germline CDR1 and CDR2: KGHSH and LQKENI. V lost 1 base and J lost 4; bases outside the gene matches: 7. This CDR3 region has 16 residues. The complete variable domain, with remaining parts taken from reference TRBV18 and TRBJ2-7, reads NAGVMQNPRHLVRRRGQEARLRCSPMKGHSHVYWYRQLPEEGLKFMVYLQKENIIDESGMPKERFSAEFPKEGPSILRIQQVVRGDSAAYFCASSPLSGTGVYEQYFGPGTRLTVT.

This chain's CDR3 is CASGSRGGTEAFF. CDR3 in DNA: TGTGCTAGTGGTTCCCGTGGGGGCACTGAAGCTTTCTTT. The V gene is TRBV12-5, the J gene TRBJ1-1, with D possibly being TRBD1 (5 bases). CDR1 and CDR2 from the germline V gene are LGHNT and FRNRAP. The CDR3 runs 13 residues. Trimming shortened V by 4 bases and J by 4 bases, and 10 bases separated the two germline ends.

The chain uses TRBV9 and TRBJ2-5; a weak D match, TRBD2 (5 bases). Trimming cost V 3 bases and J 5 bases, with 11 bases left between them. The CDR3 extends over 13 amino acids. In germline, CDR1 is SGDLS, CDR2 YYNGEE. CDR3 coding DNA: TGTGCCAGCAGCGGGACTCGGTCGGAGACCCAGTACTTC. This translates into CASSGTRSETQYF.

The chain combines TRBV6-6 with TRBJ2-4; D possibly uses TRBD1 or TRBD2 (6 bases each). The ends were cut back, 0 bases at V and 2 bases at J, with 11 bases in the middle. The CDR3 covers 16 residues. Germline loops: CDR1 MNHNY, CDR2 SVGAGI (reference sequence). CDR3 DNA sequence: TGTGCCAGCAGTTACTCCCAAGGGGGGACCAAAAACATTCAGTACTTC. Protein: CASSYSQGGTKNIQYF.

The J gene is TRBJ2-1, the V gene TRBV5-1; 9 bases fit TRBD1. J was trimmed by 7 bases and V by 4 bases; bases with no gene match: 12. The CDR3 is 16 residues long. Per germline, CDR1 SGHRS and CDR2 YFSETQ. The CDR3 sequence is CASSKLEGQGLNEQFF. The DNA for the CDR3 is TGCGCCAGCAGCAAGCTCGAGGGACAGGGATTGAATGAGCAGTTCTTC.

The rearrangement joins TRBV6-5 to TRBJ1-5, with a weak D call TRBD1 (6 bases). The V end was cut by 6 bases, the J end by 3 bases, with 15 bases between. Germline V gives CDR1 MNHEY, CDR2 SVGAGI. This CDR3 region has 15 residues. The CDR3 DNA reads as TGTGCCAGCAGGTCCCCGGGGGGCGTCAATCAGCCCCAGCATTTT. It translates to CASRSPGGVNQPQHF.

J is TRBJ2-2 and V is TRBV6-4; 10 nucleotides align to TRBD2. This CDR3 has 18 amino acids. Trimming cost V 4 bases and J 2 bases; bases outside gene matches: 10. Looked up from germline, CDR1 is MRHNA and CDR2 is SNTAGT. The CDR3 sequence: CASSGLAGDNFNTGELFF. CDR3 nucleotide sequence: TGTGCCAGCAGTGGTCTAGCGGGGGACAACTTTAACACCGGGGAGCTGTTTTTT.

This sequence joins TRBV5-1 and TRBJ2-5; 7 bases fit TRBD2. The J segment lost 1 base and the V segment lost 0 bases, leaving 12 bases of the junction unmatched. The CDR3 is 18 residues long. The germline CDR1 and CDR2 sequences are SGHRS and YFSETQ. The CDR3 sequence: CASSLDGGGRAIQETQYF. The CDR3 nucleotides are TGCGCCAGCAGCTTGGATGGGGGGGGACGAGCAATCCAAGAGACCCAGTACTTC.

The CDR3 DNA reads TGTGCCAGCTCACCTAGCCCGGGACTGGCGCAAGAGACCCAGTACTTC. Translation: CASSPSPGLAQETQYF. This sequence joins TRBV18 and TRBJ2-5, with D perhaps matching TRBD2 (6 bases). The CDR3 spans 16 residues. Germline V gene lookup returns CDR1 KGHSH and CDR2 LQKENI. The V end lost 3 bases, the J end lost 2 bases, and 16 bases lay between the germline ends. The whole variable domain, remainder taken from reference TRBV18 and TRBJ2-5, is NAGVMQNPRHLVRRRGQEARLRCSPMKGHSHVYWYRQLPEEGLKFMVYLQKENIIDESGMPKERFSAEFPKEGPSILRIQQVVRGDSAAYFCASSPSPGLAQETQYFGPGTRLLVL.

The J gene is TRBJ2-7, the V gene TRBV25-1; D is unclear. Germline CDR1 is MGHDK and CDR2 is SYGVNS. The length of the CDR3 is 16 residues. Trimming pared 0 bases from V and 4 bases from J, leaving 16 bases between. Here the CDR3 reads CASSEYGFKGNYEQYF. The CDR3 coding sequence is TGTGCCAGCAGTGAATATGGGTTTAAGGGCAATTACGAGCAGTACTTC.

The chain is built from TRBV30 and TRBJ1-2; D may be TRBD1 (6 bases). Germline CDR1 is GTSNPN and CDR2 is SVGIG (reference sequence). V dropped 5 bases and J dropped 2 bases, with 9 bases sitting between them. This CDR3 spans 12 amino acids. CDR3 protein: CAWGTGNYGYTF. The CDR3 DNA follows: TGTGCCTGGGGAACAGGGAACTATGGCTACACCTTC.

J is TRBJ2-1 and V is TRBV5-8; 11 bases align to TRBD2. The CDR3 sequence is 15 residues long. V lost 2 bases and J lost 5; bases outside the gene matches: 3. Germline V gene lookup returns CDR1 SGHTS and CDR2 YDEGEE. The CDR3 reads CASSFLAGGDNEQFF. Here the CDR3 DNA reads TGTGCCAGCAGCTTTCTAGCGGGGGGCGACAATGAGCAGTTCTTC.

J is TRBJ1-5 and V is TRBV7-9; D remains ambiguous. Trimming removed 11 bases at V and 2 bases at J, with 10 bases between. The germline V gene has CDR1 SEHNR and CDR2 FQNEAQ (reference sequence). This CDR3 spans 12 amino acids. Written as DNA, the CDR3 is TGTGCCTGGGGAGCAGGCAATCAGCCCCAGCATTTT. It codes for CAWGAGNQPQHF.

V gene TRBV12-5 combines with J gene TRBJ2-5; D not resolved. Germline V gene data show CDR1 as LGHNT and CDR2 as FRNRAP. V lost 0 bases and J 5 bases, leaving 4 bases between the germline ends. The CDR3 covers 12 residues. The CDR3 here is CASGLVSETQYF. CDR3 in DNA: TGTGCTAGTGGTTTGGTATCGGAGACCCAGTACTTC.

The chain joins TRBV18 to TRBJ1-1; 8 nucleotides line up with TRBD1. The CDR3 spans 15 residues. Trimming removed 5 bases from V and 3 bases from J; junction bases left unmatched: 8. Germline CDR1 is KGHSH and CDR2 is LQKENI. CDR3 coding DNA: TGTGCCAGCTCAACTGGACAGACAGGGGACACTGAAGCTTTCTTT. This codes for CASSTGQTGDTEAFF.

The chain recombines TRBV5-5 with TRBJ1-6, with D hard to call. Germline V gives CDR1 SGHKS, CDR2 YYEKEE (reference sequence). Trimming left V 0 bases short and J 0 bases short, with 7 bases between. This CDR3 contains 16 residues. The CDR3 DNA reads as TGTGCCAGCAGCTTGGTGGGAAGCTCCTATAATTCACCCCTCCACTTT. It is translated as CASSLVGSSYNSPLHF.

This sequence joins TRBV29-1 and TRBJ2-7, with 7 bases aligning to TRBD1. The CDR3 extends over 16 amino acids. After removal of 4 bases from V and 6 bases from J, the junction contained 18 bases not matched to a gene. Germline V gives CDR1 SQVTM, CDR2 ANQGSEA. The CDR3 DNA reads TGCAGCGTTGTAGCAGACTTGGACAGGCCGGGGCCCGAGCAGTACTTC. Protein: CSVVADLDRPGPEQYF.

This rearrangement joins TRBV15 to TRBJ1-2, with TRBD1 matching over 7 bases. The V and J ends lost 8 bases and 4 bases, in that order; junction bases with no gene match: 13. The germline V gene has CDR1 LNHNV and CDR2 YYDKDF (reference sequence). CDR3 length: 15 amino acids. CDR3 in DNA: TGTGCCACCCAAGAAAGGCGGACAGGCGTCTATGGCTACACCTTC. It encodes CATQERRTGVYGYTF.